Presented here are 9 T cell receptor beta chains from one specimen sequenced in a study of T cell responses to AZD1222 COVID-19 vaccine (dated by TCRdb to 2020 to 2023). Per the publication, the time point label means: baseline before first vaccination. Libraries were prepared through the immunoSEQ multiplex PCR assay. What TCRdb holds here is the immuneACCESS table cut down to in-frame rearrangements. Part of the clones is not present; checked against another copy, under half of the missing clones reflect an unresolved V gene, and the others are unexplained. Present in this sample are tens of thousands of clones, less than 90% of which were seen just once. 9.8% of the sample lies in the top ten. Source: peripheral blood, taken on day 0 of AZD1222 vaccination. All receptors come from an adult in good health.

The CDR3 region is CASSIYGRGTVNEKLFF. In nucleotides, the CDR3 is TGTGCCAGTAGTATATACGGCAGGGGGACCGTTAATGAAAAACTGTTTTTT. The chain links TRBV19 to TRBJ1-4; TRBD1 matches 7 bases. The CDR3 spans 17 residues. Germline values: CDR1 LNHDA, CDR2 SQIVND (reference sequence). With V trimmed by 2 bases and J by 4 bases, 10 bases remained unmatched.

The sample holds one count of this clone. The CDR3 bases are TGTGCCAGCAGCCCTGACAGTAACTATGGCTACACCTTC. Amino acid sequence: CASSPDSNYGYTF. The V and J genes are TRBV7-3 and TRBJ1-2; weak D call: TRBD1 (5 bases). The CDR3 has 13 amino acids. CDR1 is SGHTA, CDR2 FQGTGA, per germline. V lost 5 bases, J lost 1 base, and 8 bases lay in between.

The chain is built from TRBV9 and TRBJ2-3; 10 bases line up with TRBD1. Trimming took 1 base from V and 4 from J; bases not matched to a gene: 6. The CDR3 totals 16 residues. Germline CDR1 SGDLS, CDR2 YYNGEE. CDR3 sequence: CASSVRTGGGADTQYF. The DNA of the CDR3 is TGTGCCAGCAGCGTAAGGACAGGGGGTGGTGCAGATACGCAGTATTTT. Full variable domain (remainder filled in from reference TRBV9 and TRBJ2-3): DSGVTQTPKHLITATGQRVTLRCSPRSGDLSVYWYQQSLDQGLQFLIQYYNGEERAKGNILERFSAQQFPDLHSELNLSSLELGDSALYFCASSVRTGGGADTQYFGPGTRLTVL.

This sequence joins TRBV7-2 and TRBJ1-5; a weak D match, TRBD1 (6 bases). Germline CDR1 and CDR2: SGHTA and FQGNSA. There are 13 residues in the CDR3. V dropped 6 bases and J dropped 11 bases, with 17 bases sitting between them. The CDR3 region has the DNA TGTGCCAGCAGTCGACAGGCGGGGAGGGCCCAGCATTTT. It specifies CASSRQAGRAQHF.

This clone has just a few counts. V gene TRBV7-9 combines with J gene TRBJ1-4; no clear D gene. The CDR3 spans 14 residues. The V end lost 3 bases, the J end lost 10 bases, and 15 bases lay between the germline ends. Looked up from germline, CDR1 is SEHNR and CDR2 is FQNEAQ (reference sequence). CDR3 coding DNA: TGTGCCAGCAGCTTGAATACGGTGGAGGGAAAACTGTTTTTT. This codes for CASSLNTVEGKLFF.

This clone was recorded only once. The chain joins TRBV2 to TRBJ2-5, with 11 bases fitting TRBD2. This CDR3 region has 16 residues. Per the germline V gene, CDR1 is SNHLY and CDR2 is FYNNEI. J was trimmed by 4 bases and V by 10 bases; bases with no gene match: 14. CDR3 loop: CAKQTSGALEGETQYF. DNA of the CDR3: TGTGCCAAACAGACTAGCGGGGCCTTAGAGGGAGAGACCCAGTACTTC.

This clone appeared a few times. The gene calls are TRBV10-3 and TRBJ1-3; TRBD1 aligns across 8 bases. Germline V CDR1 and CDR2: ENHRY, SYGVKD. J was trimmed by 0 bases and V by 6 bases; bases with no gene match: 10. The CDR3 spans 17 residues. This CDR3 is CAIRDRQGPYSGNTIYF. CDR3 nucleotide sequence: TGTGCCATCAGGGATCGACAGGGGCCGTACTCTGGAAACACCATATATTTT.

The rearrangement uses TRBV28 and TRBJ1-1; TRBD1 matches 9 bases. From germline, CDR1 is MDHEN and CDR2 SYDVKM. There are 13 residues in the CDR3. With 10 bases clipped from V and 4 bases from J, the junction kept 7 bases outside the gene matches. For the CDR3, the DNA is TGTGCCACACGGGACAGGGAGCCCACTGAAGCTTTCTTT. Protein: CATRDREPTEAFF.

This chain connects TRBV2 to TRBJ1-5; D is undetermined. Germline loops: CDR1 SNHLY, CDR2 FYNNEI. CDR3 size: 15 residues. V gave up 1 base and J gave up 3 bases, with 10 bases separating them. This CDR3 is CASSEGWVDNQPQHF. The CDR3 nucleotides read TGTGCCAGCAGTGAAGGGTGGGTTGACAATCAGCCCCAGCATTTT.